This TCR beta chain was captured in a study of blood T cell repertoires in COVID-19. Study-wide context: Sites across the United States, Italy and Spain contributed samples from acute and convalescent COVID-19. Nucleic acid was either cDNA or gDNA, and it came from T cells, B-cell-depleted T cells, or PBMCs.

Measured with immunoSEQ multiplex PCR; TCRdb has only the in-frame clones, and not every one. The sample has some 320,000 clones; 70% to 90% are singletons. The CDR3 runs 14 residues. Trimming took off 4 bases at V and 6 bases at J, with 14 bases between the two ends. Per the germline V gene, CDR1 is LNHDA and CDR2 is SQIVND (reference sequence). The material sequenced was peripheral blood. This rearrangement joins TRBV19 to TRBJ2-3, with a weak D call TRBD1 (6 bases). This clonotype originated in a human donor in a cohort sampled during active COVID-19. The CDR3 loop reads CASSRQASGDTQYF. The CDR3, as DNA: TGTGCCAGTAGTAGACAGGCATCGGGGGATACGCAGTATTTT.